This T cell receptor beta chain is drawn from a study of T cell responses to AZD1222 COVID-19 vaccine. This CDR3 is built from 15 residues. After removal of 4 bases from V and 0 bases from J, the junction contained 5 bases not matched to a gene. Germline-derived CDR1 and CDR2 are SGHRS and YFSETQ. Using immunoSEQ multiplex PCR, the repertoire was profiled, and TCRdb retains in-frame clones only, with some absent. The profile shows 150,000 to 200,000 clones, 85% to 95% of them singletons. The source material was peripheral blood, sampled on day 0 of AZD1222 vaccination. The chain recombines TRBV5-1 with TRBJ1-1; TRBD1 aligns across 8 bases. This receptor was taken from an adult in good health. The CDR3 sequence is CASSPGQGMNTEAFF. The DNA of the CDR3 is TGCGCCAGCAGCCCAGGACAGGGAATGAACACTGAAGCTTTCTTT.